What follows describes a single T cell receptor beta chain. Authors' data handling: Reference gene primer amplification gave nucleated cell count estimates. Method: immunoSEQ multiplex PCR; TCRdb's copy keeps in-frame clones and lacks some. The V and J calls and clone size come from that table; D and trimming were worked out from the DNA. Among 150,000 to 200,000 clones listed, about 88% were seen once. Germline V lookup: CDR1 GTSNPN, CDR2 SVGIG (reference sequence). The CDR3 has 12 amino acids. This record comes from a study of blood T cell repertoires in COVID-19. Study-level information: Samples of COVID-19 (acute and convalescent) were obtained from the United States, Italy and Spain. Sample material is recorded as cDNA or gDNA derived from T cells, B-cell-depleted T cells, or PBMCs.

Material: peripheral blood. The clonotype comes from a man between 65 and 85 years old with active or convalescent COVID-19. This sequence joins TRBV30 and TRBJ2-7, with 8 positions matching TRBD1. CDR3: CAAGRQGYEQYF. CDR3 DNA: TGTGCTGCCGGAAGACAGGGGTACGAGCAGTACTTC.